Sequencing of this T cell receptor (beta chain) was carried out in a study of T cell responses to AZD1222 COVID-19 vaccine. On the study more broadly: Recipients boosted at about 4 weeks or about 12 weeks are pooled. Study outcomes and limitations: Across spike, vaccine-associated CD4 TCRs were found, dominant at 160-218 and 743-854.

Using immunoSEQ multiplex PCR, the repertoire was profiled, and TCRdb retains in-frame clones only, with some absent. Among around 100,000 clones listed, around nine tenths were seen once. A note on this clone: Its antigen is undetermined.

The CDR3 runs 16 residues. V lost 4 bases and J lost 0, with 13 bases in between. The germline gives CDR1 SGDLS, CDR2 YYNGEE. The specimen was peripheral blood, collected on day 0 of AZD1222 vaccination. The sequence was obtained from an adult in good health. The rearrangement joins TRBV9 to TRBJ2-2, with D perhaps TRBD2 (5 bases). In DNA form, the CDR3 reads TGTGCCAGCAGCCTTAATTCAGCGGCGAACACCGGGGAGCTGTTTTTT. This gives the protein CASSLNSAANTGELFF.